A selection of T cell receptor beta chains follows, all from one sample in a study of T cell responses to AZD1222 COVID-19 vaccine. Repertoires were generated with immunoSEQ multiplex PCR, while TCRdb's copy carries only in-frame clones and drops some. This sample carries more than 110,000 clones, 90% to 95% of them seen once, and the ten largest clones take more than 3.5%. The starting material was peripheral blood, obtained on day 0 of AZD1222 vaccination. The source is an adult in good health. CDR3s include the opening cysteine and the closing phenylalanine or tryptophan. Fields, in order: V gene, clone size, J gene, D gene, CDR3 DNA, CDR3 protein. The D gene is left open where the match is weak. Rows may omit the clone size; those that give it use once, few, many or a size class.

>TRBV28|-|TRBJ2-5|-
TGTGCCAGCAGTCCCCGTGGGGCGGGCGTAGGAGAGACCCAGTACTTC
CASSPRGAGVGETQYF
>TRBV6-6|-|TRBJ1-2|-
TGTGCCAGCAGGCCTCTCGGGGACTATGGCTACACCTTC
CASRPLGDYGYTF
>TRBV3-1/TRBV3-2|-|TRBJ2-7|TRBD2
TGTGCCAGCAGCCAATCGAGCGGGAGTGACTACGAGCAGTACTTC
CASSQSSGSDYEQYF
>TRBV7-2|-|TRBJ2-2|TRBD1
TGTGCCAGCAGACACGCCGGGACAGGGGGTCCCGGGGAGCTGTTTTTT
CASRHAGTGGPGELFF
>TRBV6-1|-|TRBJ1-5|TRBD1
TGTGCCAGCAGCCCCGGGACAGGGCCCCAGCCCCAGCATTTT
CASSPGTGPQPQHF
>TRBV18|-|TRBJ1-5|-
TGTGCCAGCTCACCGATGGGCTCCACCAATCAGCCCCAGCATTTT
CASSPMGSTNQPQHF
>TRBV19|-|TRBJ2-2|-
TGTGCCAGTAGTTCGGGCGCCACCGGGGAGCTGTTTTTT
CASSSGATGELFF
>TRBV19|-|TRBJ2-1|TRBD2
TGTGCCAGCCGAACTAGCGGGAGGGCCTCCTACAATGAGCAGTTCTTC
CASRTSGRASYNEQFF
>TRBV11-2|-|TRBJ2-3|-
TGTGCCAGCAGCCTCGAGCGGAGAGAGGCAGATACGCAGTATTTT
CASSLERREADTQYF
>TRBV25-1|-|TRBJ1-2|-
TGTGCCAGCAGTGGAATTGCGGGGGCTAACTATGGCTACACCTTC
CASSGIAGANYGYTF
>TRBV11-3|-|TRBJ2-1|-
TGTGCCAGCAGCGCGGGCCATGGGGGATACAATGAGCAGTTCTTC
CASSAGHGGYNEQFF
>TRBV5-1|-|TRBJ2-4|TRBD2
TGCGCCAGCAGCCCGGGACTAGCGGGGACGCTAGCCAAAAACATTCAGTACTTC
CASSPGLAGTLAKNIQYF
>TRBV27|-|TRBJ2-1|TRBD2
TGTGCCAGCAGCGCGGGAGCCTACAATGAGCAGTTCTTC
CASSAGAYNEQFF
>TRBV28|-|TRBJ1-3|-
TGTGCCAGCAGTTTACCCGAGGGGTCGGGGAACACCATATATTTT
CASSLPEGSGNTIYF
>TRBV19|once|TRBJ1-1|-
TGTGCCAGTAGTATAGAGGCGAACACTGAAGCTTTCTTT
CASSIEANTEAFF
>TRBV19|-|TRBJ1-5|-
TGTGCCAGTTGGGACGGCGGATTTAATCAGCCCCAGCATTTT
CASWDGGFNQPQHF
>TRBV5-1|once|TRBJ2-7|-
TGCGCCAGCAGCCCTCAATTACGGACAAGGAGGGTCTCCTACGAGCAGTACTTC
CASSPQLRTRRVSYEQYF
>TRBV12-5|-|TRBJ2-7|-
TGTGCTAGTGGTTTGGTACTTGGGATGGCGGGCGAGCAGTACTTC
CASGLVLGMAGEQYF
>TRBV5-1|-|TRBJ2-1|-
TGCGCCAGCAGCTTGGTGGGGATACCTAATGAGCAGTTCTTC
CASSLVGIPNEQFF
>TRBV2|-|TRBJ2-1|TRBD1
TGTGCCAGCAGTGAAAATTGGGACAGCCTACATTCCAATGAGCAGTTCTTC
CASSENWDSLHSNEQFF
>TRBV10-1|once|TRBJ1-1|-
TGCGCCAGCAGTGACGGGGTCTGGGCTTTCTTT
CASSDGVWAFF
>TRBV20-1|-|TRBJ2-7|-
TGCAGTGCAGGAGACGCATACGAGCAGTACTTC
CSAGDAYEQYF
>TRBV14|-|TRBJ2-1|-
TGTGCCAGCAGCCAAGAAATAGGCCTAGCGAAGTACAATGAGCAGTTCTTC
CASSQEIGLAKYNEQFF
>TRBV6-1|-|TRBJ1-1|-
TGTGCCAGCAGTGAAGCTGTAGTTTTGGGCACTGAAGCTTTCTTT
CASSEAVVLGTEAFF
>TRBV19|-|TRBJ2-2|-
TGTGCCAGTAGGCAGGGAGGCACCGGGGAGCTGTTTTTT
CASRQGGTGELFF
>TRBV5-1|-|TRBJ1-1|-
TGCGCCAGCAGCTTGGCTGGGAGCATGAACACTGAAGCTTTCTTT
CASSLAGSMNTEAFF
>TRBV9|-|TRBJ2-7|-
TGTGCCAGCAGCGAGGGGATAACCTACGAGCAGTACTTC
CASSEGITYEQYF
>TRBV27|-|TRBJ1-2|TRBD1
TGTGCCAGCAGTTTAAAGGGCCAGGGGGGGGTCTATGGCTACACCTTC
CASSLKGQGGVYGYTF
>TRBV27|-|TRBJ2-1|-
TGTGCCAGCACCCAAGGGGGAGCGCGGGGTCGGAATGAGCAGTTCTTC
CASTQGGARGRNEQFF
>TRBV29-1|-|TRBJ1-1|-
TGCAGCGTGTTGGACGGGTTGAACACTGAAGCTTTCTTT
CSVLDGLNTEAFF
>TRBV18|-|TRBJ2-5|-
TGTGCCAGCTCAGTGAATGGGGGAGAGACCCAGTACTTC
CASSVNGGETQYF
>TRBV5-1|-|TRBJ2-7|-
TGCGCCAGCAGCCTTGATATCTACGAGCAGTACTTC
CASSLDIYEQYF
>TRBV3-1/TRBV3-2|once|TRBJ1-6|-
TGTGCCAGCAGCCAAGATTTTCGGGTCAGCAATTCACCCCTCCACTTT
CASSQDFRVSNSPLHF
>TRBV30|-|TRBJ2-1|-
TGTGCCTGGAGCGTTAACAGCGGGTTCAATGAGCAGTTCTTC
CAWSVNSGFNEQFF
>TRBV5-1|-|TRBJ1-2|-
TGCGCCAGCAGCTTGGAAGGCACCTATGGCTACACCTTC
CASSLEGTYGYTF
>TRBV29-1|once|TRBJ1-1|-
TGCAGCGTTGAAAGGAGACTGAACACTGAAGCTTTCTTT
CSVERRLNTEAFF
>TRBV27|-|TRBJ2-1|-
TGTGCCAGCAGTTTGGAAGGGTCTGGGGGTGAGCAGTTCTTC
CASSLEGSGGEQFF
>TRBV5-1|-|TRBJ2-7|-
TGCGCCAGCAAATACACCGGGACGGATACCTACGAGCAGTACTTC
CASKYTGTDTYEQYF
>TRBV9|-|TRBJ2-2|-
TGTGCCAGCAGCGACCGAGGGGTCACCGGGGAGCTGTTTTTT
CASSDRGVTGELFF
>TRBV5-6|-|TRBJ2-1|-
TGTGCCAGCAGCACCCCAAGTTGGCTGCTAAGCTCCTACAATGAGCAGTTCTTC
CASSTPSWLLSSYNEQFF
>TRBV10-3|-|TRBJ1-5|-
TGTGCCATCACCGGGGATCCCGATCAGCCCCAGCATTTT
CAITGDPDQPQHF
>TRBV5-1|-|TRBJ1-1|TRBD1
TGCGCCAGCAGCTCCCTACAGGGGGCCAACTCTGAAGCTTTCTTT
CASSSLQGANSEAFF
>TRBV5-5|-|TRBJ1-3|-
TGTGCCAGCAGCTTTGAGGGTTCTGGAAACACCATATATTTT
CASSFEGSGNTIYF
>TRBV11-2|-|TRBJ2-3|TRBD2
TGTGCCAGCAGCTTAGTGAGCGGGGCTAGCACAGATACGCAGTATTTT
CASSLVSGASTDTQYF
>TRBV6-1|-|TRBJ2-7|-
TGTGCCAGCAGTGAAGCACGACAGGTGAAGATATACGAGCAGTACTTC
CASSEARQVKIYEQYF
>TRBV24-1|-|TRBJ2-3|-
TGTGCCACCAGTGAACGGGGCAGCTCAAGTGATACGCAGTATTTT
CATSERGSSSDTQYF
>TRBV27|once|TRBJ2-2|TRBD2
TGTGCCAGCAGTTCCCGGACTAGTTCCACCGGGGAGCTGTTTTTT
CASSSRTSSTGELFF
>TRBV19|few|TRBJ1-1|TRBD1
TGTGCCAGTAGTTGGACAGGAGGGAACACTGAAGCTTTCTTT
CASSWTGGNTEAFF
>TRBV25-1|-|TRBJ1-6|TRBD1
TGTGCCAGCAGGGACGGGACAGGGATTTCACCCCTCCACTTT
CASRDGTGISPLHF
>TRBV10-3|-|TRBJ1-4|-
TGTGCCATCAGTGAGCCGCAGGGGCCGGGTAATGAAAAACTGTTTTTT
CAISEPQGPGNEKLFF
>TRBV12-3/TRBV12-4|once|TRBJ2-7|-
TGTGCCAGCAGTTTAAGCGAAGCCTACGAGCAGTACTTC
CASSLSEAYEQYF
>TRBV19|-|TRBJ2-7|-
TGTGCCAGTAGTGTCGAAAGTTGGGGGCTGGGCGAGCAGTACTTC
CASSVESWGLGEQYF